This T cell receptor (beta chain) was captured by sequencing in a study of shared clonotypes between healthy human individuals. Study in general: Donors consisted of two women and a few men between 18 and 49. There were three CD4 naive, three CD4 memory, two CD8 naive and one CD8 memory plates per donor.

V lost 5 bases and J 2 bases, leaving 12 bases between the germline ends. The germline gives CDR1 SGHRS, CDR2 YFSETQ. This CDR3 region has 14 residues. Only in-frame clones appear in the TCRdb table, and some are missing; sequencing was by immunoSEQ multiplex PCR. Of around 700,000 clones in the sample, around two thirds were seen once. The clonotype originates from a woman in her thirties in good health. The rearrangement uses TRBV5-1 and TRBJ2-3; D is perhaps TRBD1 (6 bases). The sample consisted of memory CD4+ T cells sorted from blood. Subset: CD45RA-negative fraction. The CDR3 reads CASRGRGFTDTQYF. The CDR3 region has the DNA TGCGCCAGCAGAGGAAGGGGGTTCACAGATACGCAGTATTTT.